The clone carrying this T cell receptor (beta chain) was seen a single time. What it binds is unknown. One entry per CDR3 protein, called by TCRdb with MiXCR from the 5' RACE reads. The top ten clones hold approximately 4.5% of a sample with hundreds of thousands of distinct CDR3 sequences, about 20% of them seen once. This entry comes from a study of identical twins. Notes on the study in general: Low generation probability was overrepresented in out-of-frame alpha sequences shared by twins.

V shed 5 bases and J 3 bases; nucleotides not matched to a gene: 9. From germline, CDR1 is MGHRA and CDR2 YSYEKL. This CDR3 has 15 residues. These data were also filed under a second study, of T cells expressing NK-cell markers. This second report adds: A range of about 1.0-7.5% of CD8+ T cells consisted of dominant NKG2C+ clonotypes in roughly 6 donors. The same clonotypes also predominated in the CD3+CD56-NKG2C+ fraction of several donors.

Sequencing input: PBMCs. This TCR was recovered from a woman aged 18-29 years in good health. V is TRBV4-1 and J is TRBJ1-1; the match to TRBD1 covers 7 bases. Here the CDR3 reads CASSEGGAGDTEAFF. CDR3 nucleotide sequence: TGCGCCAGCAGCGAAGGGGGCGCGGGGGACACTGAAGCTTTCTTT.